The 20 T cell receptor beta chains reported below all come from one sample, sequenced in a study of T-cell reconstitution after alpha-beta-depleted transplantation in children. As it was prepared, the TCRbeta library received unique molecular identifiers. MiXCR, run by TCRdb on the PCR reads, gives a single entry per CDR3 protein. The data show 200,000 to 300,000 distinct CDR3 sequences, 12% seen once. The starting material was PBMCs from the stem cell graft donor, obtained from the stem cell graft. Every receptor here comes from a human donor who donated a stem cell graft to a child with acute lymphoblastic leukemia.

In this sample, this clonotype turned up many times. J is TRBJ2-1 and V is TRBV27; 7 bases are shared with TRBD1. Germline CDR1 reads MNHEY; CDR2 reads SMNVEV (reference sequence). This CDR3 has 13 amino acids. Unmatched junction bases numbered 7, after V lost 6 bases and J lost 8 bases. CDR3 sequence (DNA): TGTGCCAGCAGACAGGGGTCGGTCGATGAGCAGTTCTTC. Residues: CASRQGSVDEQFF.

This clonotype was observed many times. This chain joins TRBV28 and TRBJ2-1; tentatively, D is TRBD2 (6 bases). The V gene's germline CDR1 is MDHEN and CDR2 SYDVKM. Trimming pared 5 bases from V and 0 bases from J, leaving 17 bases between. The CDR3 length is 17 residues. CDR3 DNA: TGTGCCAGCAGTACCCTTATAGGAGGGAGCTCCTACAATGAGCAGTTCTTC. This gives the protein CASSTLIGGSSYNEQFF.

To note about this clonotype: This sequence may be a read error, since a much larger clone differs from it by one base. The V and J genes are TRBV5-5 and TRBJ1-1; unclear D gene. The germline CDR1 and CDR2 sequences are SGHKS and YYEKEE (reference sequence). The CDR3 has 15 residues. CDR3 nucleotide sequence: TGTGCCAGGAGCTTGGGTATAGTGGGGAACACTGAAGCTTTCTTT. Translation: CARSLGIVGNTEAFF.

This clonotype was picked up many times. This chain uses TRBV20-1 with TRBJ1-5, with no clear D. Trimming took off 2 bases at V and 1 base at J, with 3 bases between the two ends. Germline CDR1 DFQATT, CDR2 SNEGSKA (reference sequence). This CDR3 spans 12 amino acids. In DNA form, the CDR3 reads TGCAGTGCTAGAAGGAGCAATCAGCCCCAGCATTTT. This encodes CSARRSNQPQHF.

J is TRBJ2-5 and V is TRBV20-1, with 10 bases fitting TRBD1. The CDR3 runs 13 residues. V gave up 3 bases and J gave up 5 bases; unmatched junction bases: 3. In germline, CDR1 is DFQATT, CDR2 SNEGSKA (reference sequence). The CDR3 spells CSARGQGKETQYF. CDR3 sequence (DNA): TGCAGTGCTAGGGGACAGGGGAAGGAGACCCAGTACTTC.

This clonotype was counted many times. V usage is TRBV10-2 and J usage is TRBJ2-1; D remains ambiguous. Looked up from germline, CDR1 is WSHSY and CDR2 is SAAADI. Trimming removed 7 bases at V and 2 bases at J, with 12 bases between. The CDR3 is 14 amino acids. The CDR3 nucleotides read TGCGCCAGCATCGAACGGAGCACCTACAATGAGCAGTTCTTC. Protein: CASIERSTYNEQFF.

This clonotype has more than one count but fewer than ten. The V call is TRBV30, the J call TRBJ2-3, with D uncertain. The CDR3 is 13 residues long. Germline lookup yields CDR1 GTSNPN and CDR2 SVGIG (reference sequence). V dropped 2 bases and J dropped 7 bases, with 13 bases sitting between them. The CDR3 loop reads CAWSFLGSNTQYF. The CDR3 coding sequence is TGTGCCTGGAGTTTCCTTGGATCTAATACGCAGTATTTT.

This clonotype was seen a handful of times. This chain links TRBV7-6 with TRBJ2-5; 11 bases agree with TRBD2. The germline CDR1 and CDR2 sequences are SGHVS and FNYEAQ. V gave up 2 bases and J gave up 4 bases; unmatched junction bases: 15. The CDR3 totals 19 residues. The CDR3 DNA reads TGTGCCAGCAGCTTACAGGGGGGAATACTAGCGGGGGCTGGAGAGACCCAGTACTTC. Translating it yields CASSLQGGILAGAGETQYF.

This clonotype was picked up a small number of times. The junction and the germline gene differ at one end; a read error may be behind it. This sequence joins TRBV5-5 and TRBJ2-4, with 7 positions matching TRBD2. CDR3 size: 14 residues. Germline CDR1 reads SGHKS; CDR2 reads YYEKEE (reference sequence). The CDR3: CASSLGGRGNSQYF. CDR3 DNA sequence: TGTGCCAGCAGCTTGGGGGGGAGGGGAAACAGTCAGTACTTC. The full variable domain, completed using reference TRBV5-5 and TRBJ2-4, is DAGVTQSPTHLIKTRGQQVTLRCSPISGHKSVSWYQQVLGQGPQFIFQYYEKEERGRGNFPDRFSARQFPNYSSELNVNALLLGDSALYLCASSLGGRGNSQYFGAGTRLSVL.

This clonotype was seen ten or more times. The chain recombines TRBV5-1 with TRBJ2-2; unclear D gene. Germline values: CDR1 SGHRS, CDR2 YFSETQ. CDR3 length equals 12 residues. V was cut by 1 base and J by 7 bases, with 5 bases left in between. The DNA for the CDR3 is TGCGCCAGCAGCTTGAAAGTCGGGGAGCTGTTTTTT. Amino acid sequence: CASSLKVGELFF.

This clonotype was counted a few times. This rearrangement joins TRBV7-2 to TRBJ2-7; D possibly corresponds to TRBD1 (5 bases). Per germline, CDR1 SGHTA and CDR2 FQGNSA. The CDR3 totals 15 residues. V gave up 3 bases and J gave up 1 base, with 13 bases separating them. CDR3 coding DNA: TGTGCCAGCAGCTTTAACAGACAGCGTTCCTACGAGCAGTACTTC. Its translation is CASSFNRQRSYEQYF.

This clonotype has a count of ten or more. J is TRBJ2-7 and V is TRBV28, with no clear D. CDR1 and CDR2 from the germline V gene are MDHEN and SYDVKM. The CDR3 covers 13 residues. V was clipped by 2 bases and J by 6 bases, with 11 bases between them. In DNA, the CDR3 is TGTGCCAGCAGTTTAGGGCTGCTGGTCGAGCAGTACTTC. As protein: CASSLGLLVEQYF.

This clonotype was counted at least ten times. The chain carries TRBV6-5 and TRBJ2-7; D possibly corresponds to TRBD1 (6 bases). V lost 6 bases, J lost 0 bases, and 18 bases lay in between. The CDR3 length is 16 residues. Germline V gives CDR1 MNHEY, CDR2 SVGAGI. CDR3 coding DNA: TGTGCCAGCAGACGGTCCGGGGACACCAGCTCCTACGAGCAGTACTTC. This sequence encodes CASRRSGDTSSYEQYF.

This clonotype was counted many times. This sequence joins TRBV5-1 and TRBJ2-3; D unresolved. CDR3 length: 17 residues. CDR1 is SGHRS and CDR2 is YFSETQ in the germline V gene. Trimming cost V 4 bases and J 1 base, with 19 bases left between them. The CDR3 sequence is CASSPEIYLLGTDTQYF. The CDR3 bases are TGCGCCAGCAGCCCTGAAATATACCTCCTTGGCACAGATACGCAGTATTTT. The full variable domain, rest sourced from reference TRBV5-1 and TRBJ2-3, is KAGVTQTPRYLIKTRGQQVTLSCSPISGHRSVSWYQQTPGQGLQFLFEYFSETQRNKGNFPGRFSGRQFSNSRSEMNVSTLELGDSALYLCASSPEIYLLGTDTQYFGPGTRLTVL.

This chain links TRBV25-1 with TRBJ2-1; 9 nucleotides align to TRBD1. The CDR3 length is 13 residues. Germline CDR1 is MGHDK and CDR2 is SYGVNS. V trimming: 4 bases; J trimming: 8 bases; junction bases outside the gene matches: 3. The chain's CDR3 is CASSVGQGYEQFF. The CDR3 DNA sequence: TGTGCCAGCAGTGTGGGACAGGGATATGAGCAGTTCTTC.

This clonotype was picked up many times. This chain joins TRBV10-3 and TRBJ2-7; D uncertain. The germline V gene encodes CDR1 ENHRY and CDR2 SYGVKD. V gave up 8 bases and J gave up 0 bases, with 8 bases separating them. The CDR3 contains 12 residues. The CDR3 region has the DNA TGTGCCATCGGGGTCCTCTCCTACGAGCAGTACTTC. It encodes CAIGVLSYEQYF.

This clonotype was counted ten times or more. The V and J genes are TRBV29-1 and TRBJ2-3; 8 bases line up with TRBD1. Germline V gives CDR1 SQVTM, CDR2 ANQGSEA. J lost 6 bases, V lost 3 bases, and 8 bases had no gene match. The CDR3 has 14 amino acids. The CDR3 protein is CSVESQGARDTQYF. As DNA, the CDR3 is TGCAGCGTTGAGAGTCAGGGGGCGCGGGATACGCAGTATTTT.

The CDR3, as DNA: TGTGCCAGCAGTTTGGGACCCGCCAATGAGCAGTTCTTC. Translating gives CASSLGPANEQFF. The chain links TRBV12-3 or TRBV12-4 to TRBJ2-1; D possibly matches TRBD1 or TRBD2 (5 bases each). The germline V and J ends were trimmed by 3 bases and 6 bases, with 9 bases remaining between them. The CDR3 sequence is 13 residues long.

This clonotype was seen repeatedly, ten times or more. The gene calls are TRBV20-1 and TRBJ1-1; unclear D gene. Germline CDR1 and CDR2: DFQATT and SNEGSKA (reference sequence). The V and J ends lost 2 bases and 1 base respectively, with 11 bases between them. The CDR3 consists of 14 residues. The CDR3 reads CSARTFTENTEAFF. In DNA form, the CDR3 reads TGCAGTGCTAGAACCTTCACAGAGAACACTGAAGCTTTCTTT.

The CDR3 spells CSARTGERYEQYF. CDR3 coding DNA: TGCAGCGCTCGGACAGGGGAACGCTACGAGCAGTACTTC. The V call is TRBV29-1, the J call TRBJ2-7; 9 nucleotides match TRBD1. V shed 7 bases, J shed 3 bases, and the junction held 7 bases outside the gene matches. CDR3 length: 13 residues. The germline V gene has CDR1 SQVTM and CDR2 ANQGSEA.